This T cell receptor (beta chain) was sequenced during a study of regulatory T cells in long-lasting Graves disease. The CDR3 has 14 residues. Trimming removed 8 bases at V and 8 bases at J, with 21 bases between. Germline V lookup: CDR1 SGHTA, CDR2 FQGNSA. Investigators prepared the TCR beta libraries by applying iRepertoire HTBI primers and Arm-PCR of CDR3 regions. TCRdb redid the calling of the multiplex PCR reads with MiXCR, one entry per CDR3 protein. The repertoire has 500,000 or so distinct CDR3 sequences, 15% to 20% of them found once; the top ten carry 12%. This clonotype has only a few counts. Only one base separates this from a far larger clonotype, so it likely reflects a read error. The time point denotes: newly diagnosed GD, antithyroid drugs for less than 3 months. PBMC RNA was the source of the TCR library. Graves' disease diagnoses followed American Thyroid Association guidelines. These data were likewise used in another study, on T cells in Graves' hyperthyroidism and ophthalmopathy. Turning to that study: Clonotypes that were expanded in thyroid above 0.001 mostly appeared in blood too.

The gene calls are TRBV7-2 and TRBJ1-2, with D maybe TRBD1 (6 bases). The sequence was obtained from a man in his forties or fifties with Graves disease. Specimen: peripheral blood mononuclear cells (PBMCs), collected at new diagnosis, from a patient treated with antithyroid drugs. The CDR3 coding sequence is TGTGCCAGCGGTTACCCAACCGGGGGCAGGGGCTACACCTTC. This encodes CASGYPTGGRGYTF.